The 16 T cell receptor beta chains listed next were all sequenced from one sample in a study of T cell repertoires in cytomegalovirus infection. Via MiXCR, TCRdb re-called the reads, giving one row per CDR3 protein. The repertoire holds 250,000 to 300,000 distinct CDR3 sequences, with over 20% as singletons. The sequenced material came from PBMCs. The receptors were sampled from a human donor in good health (CMV status not recorded). Some clones in this sample may be carry-over from other donors' samples.

The chain links TRBV2 to TRBJ2-3; 10 bases are a match to TRBD2. Germline trimming cut 6 bases from V and 5 bases from J; bases unmatched to any gene: 5. This CDR3 is 14 amino acids long. Germline CDR1 and CDR2: SNHLY and FYNNEI. The CDR3 is CASRERGGRDTQYF. The CDR3 DNA sequence: TGTGCCAGCAGGGAGCGGGGGGGCAGAGATACGCAGTATTTT.

This clonotype was found many times. The chain carries TRBV28 and TRBJ2-7; D is ambiguous. V was pared by 3 bases and J by 1 base, with 10 bases between. The CDR3 loop spans 14 amino acids. CDR1 MDHEN and CDR2 SYDVKM come from the germline V gene. CDR3 protein: CASSFRRLSYEQYF. The CDR3 bases are TGTGCCAGCAGTTTCCGCCGTTTGTCCTACGAGCAGTACTTC.

This clonotype was seen repeatedly, ten times or more. This chain links TRBV7-3 with TRBJ1-1; D may be TRBD1 (5 bases). The CDR3 contains 15 residues. Trimming stripped 5 bases from V and 1 base from J, with 14 bases between. Germline V gene lookup returns CDR1 SGHTA and CDR2 FQGTGA. The CDR3 DNA is TGTGCCAGCAGCGTATCAGGGATCACGAACACTGAAGCTTTCTTT. This translates into CASSVSGITNTEAFF.

This clonotype was counted at least ten times. This chain connects TRBV7-2 to TRBJ2-7; 7 bases match TRBD2. CDR3 length: 14 amino acids. Germline trimming cut 3 bases from V and 3 bases from J; bases unmatched to any gene: 5. CDR1 is SGHTA, CDR2 FQGNSA, per germline. The CDR3 DNA reads TGTGCCAGCAGCTTCTATGGGGGGGTCTACGAGCAGTACTTC. It encodes CASSFYGGVYEQYF.

This chain joins TRBV4-1 and TRBJ2-3, with 8 positions matching TRBD2. CDR1 is MGHRA and CDR2 is YSYEKL in the germline V gene. V shed 0 bases and J 4 bases; nucleotides not matched to a gene: 9. The CDR3 contains 17 residues. The CDR3 spells CASSQDFGGAFSDTQYF. CDR3 DNA sequence: TGCGCCAGCAGCCAAGATTTCGGGGGGGCTTTCTCAGATACGCAGTATTTT.

A few counts support this clonotype. The chain joins TRBV5-1 to TRBJ2-1; the match to TRBD2 covers 12 bases. The CDR3 sequence is 15 residues long. Germline V CDR1 and CDR2: SGHRS, YFSETQ. V lost 0 bases to trimming and J lost 8 bases; unmatched junction nucleotides: 3. The CDR3, as DNA: TGCGCCAGCAGCTTGGCTAGCGGGAGGGTGGATGAGCAGTTCTTC. Translation: CASSLASGRVDEQFF.

This clonotype was detected ten times or more. The rearrangement joins TRBV28 to TRBJ1-2, with 8 bases aligning to TRBD1. The V gene's germline CDR1 is MDHEN and CDR2 SYDVKM. The V segment lost 6 bases and the J segment 2 bases; nucleotides outside the gene matches: 8. CDR3 length equals 15 residues. For the CDR3, the DNA is TGTGCCAGCAGGACCCAGGGGGCCGAAAACTATGGCTACACCTTC. Its protein product is CASRTQGAENYGYTF.

This clonotype was picked up many times. This chain joins TRBV11-2 and TRBJ2-2; no clear D. The germline V gene has CDR1 SGHAT and CDR2 FQNNGV. Trimming took off 1 base at V and 6 bases at J, with 12 bases between the two ends. This CDR3 region has 15 residues. DNA for the CDR3: TGTGCCAGCAGCTTAGTAGTGGAGAGTGCCGGGGAGCTGTTTTTT. Encoded protein: CASSLVVESAGELFF.

Only a few counts were recorded for this clonotype. The chain employs TRBV7-9 and TRBJ1-6; 8 bases align to TRBD1. This CDR3 spans 14 amino acids. The germline V gene has CDR1 SEHNR and CDR2 FQNEAQ (reference sequence). The trim removed 4 bases at V and 9 bases at J, leaving 5 bases unmatched. The CDR3 loop is CASSSDRDGSPLHF. In nucleotides, the CDR3 is TGTGCCAGCAGCTCGGACAGGGACGGTTCACCCCTCCACTTT.

This clonotype was detected only a few times. The chain uses TRBV4-3 and TRBJ1-1, with D possibly TRBD1 on 6 matching bases. This CDR3 contains 15 residues. Germline V CDR1 and CDR2: LGHNA, YSLEER. Deletions cut 4 bases from V and 4 bases from J, with 16 bases between. Here the CDR3 reads CASSLYTGTGTEAFF. DNA for the CDR3: TGCGCCAGCAGCCTTTATACAGGGACGGGCACTGAAGCTTTCTTT.

This clonotype was detected ten times or more. The V gene is TRBV7-2, the J gene TRBJ1-2; D unclear. Germline lookup yields CDR1 SGHTA and CDR2 FQGNSA. This CDR3 has 14 residues. V was cut by 4 bases and J by 4 bases, with 13 bases left in between. CDR3 sequence: CASSYREELYGYTF. CDR3 nucleotide sequence: TGTGCCAGCAGCTATCGGGAGGAACTCTATGGCTACACCTTC.

This clonotype has more than one count but fewer than ten. This chain links TRBV28 with TRBJ1-1; D possibly corresponds to TRBD1 (6 bases). The CDR3 sequence is 15 residues long. V lost 5 bases to trimming and J lost 0 bases, with 13 bases between them. CDR1 is MDHEN, CDR2 SYDVKM, per germline. This chain's CDR3 is CASSRGGRVNTEAFF. For the CDR3, the DNA is TGTGCCAGCAGTAGGGGGGGGAGGGTGAACACTGAAGCTTTCTTT. The whole variable domain, remainder taken from reference TRBV28 and TRBJ1-1, is DVKVTQSSRYLVKRTGEKVFLECVQDMDHENMFWYRQDPGLGLRLIYFSYDVKMKEKGDIPEGYSVSREKKERFSLILESASTNQTSMYLCASSRGGRVNTEAFFGQGTRLTVV.

The rearrangement uses TRBV10-2 and TRBJ2-5, with D perhaps matching TRBD1 (5 bases). V gave up 2 bases and J gave up 2 bases, with 15 bases separating them. The V gene's germline CDR1 is WSHSY and CDR2 SAAADI. The CDR3 runs 16 residues. The CDR3 spells CASSEGAGPGQETQYF. DNA of the CDR3: TGCGCCAGCAGTGAGGGAGCAGGGCCTGGGCAAGAGACCCAGTACTTC.

The V call is TRBV12-3 or TRBV12-4, the J call TRBJ2-1; no firm D call. The CDR3 runs 13 residues. Trimming cost V 3 bases and J 7 bases, with 10 bases left between them. DNA for the CDR3: TGTGCCAGCAGTTTGCTGGGCAGAAATGAGCAGTTCTTC. Protein sequence: CASSLLGRNEQFF.

This sequence joins TRBV29-1 and TRBJ2-1; D uncertain. Per germline, CDR1 SQVTM and CDR2 ANQGSEA. The length of the CDR3 is 10 residues. Trimming removed 4 bases at V and 4 bases at J, with 2 bases between. This CDR3 reads CSVVYNEQFF. The CDR3 DNA follows: TGCAGCGTTGTTTACAATGAGCAGTTCTTC.

This clonotype was detected only a few times. This sequence joins TRBV14 and TRBJ2-2; D uncertain. CDR3 length: 13 amino acids. From germline, CDR1 is SGHDN and CDR2 FVKESK. With 0 bases removed from V and 7 bases from J, the gap between germline ends came to 6 bases. CDR3 bases: TGTGCCAGCAGCCAAGATCTTTTCGGGGAGCTGTTTTTT. Translating it yields CASSQDLFGELFF.